A single sample gave rise to the 8 T cell receptor beta chains below, sequenced in a study of CD4 T cells in relation to SARS-CoV-2 and coronaviruses. Produced via immunoSEQ multiplex PCR; TCRdb's table is partial and in-frame only. The data show tens of thousands of clones, around 80% seen once. Antigens of these TCRs are unknown. The sequencing sample was made of memory CD4+ T cells from PBMCs, cultured in vitro. The receptors originated from an adult with COVID-19.

This CDR3 reads CSVEFSQNTEAFF. The CDR3 nucleotides read TGCAGCGTTGAGTTCTCCCAGAACACTGAAGCTTTCTTT. The V and J genes are TRBV29-1 and TRBJ1-1; D gene unclear. The CDR3 length is 13 residues. In germline, CDR1 is SQVTM, CDR2 ANQGSEA. Trimming shortened V by 3 bases and J by 1 base, and 9 bases separated the two germline ends. Supplemented by reference TRBV29-1 and TRBJ1-1, the full variable domain reads SAVISQKPSRDICQRGTSLTIQCQVDSQVTMMFWYRQQPGQSLTLIATANQGSEATYESGFVIDKFPISRPNLTFSTLTVSNMSPEDSSIYLCSVEFSQNTEAFFGQGTRLTVV.

This chain joins TRBV4-2 and TRBJ1-1; 9 bases agree with TRBD1. The V gene end was trimmed by 4 bases and the J gene end by 7 bases; junction bases not matched to a gene: 7. This CDR3 region has 14 residues. In germline, CDR1 is LGHNA, CDR2 YNFKEQ. The CDR3: CASSPPTGGFEAFF. The CDR3 DNA is TGTGCCAGCAGCCCTCCGACAGGGGGTTTTGAAGCTTTCTTT.

The chain carries TRBV9 and TRBJ2-6; D gene unclear. The CDR3 spans 13 residues. From germline, CDR1 is SGDLS and CDR2 YYNGEE. V was cut by 1 base and J by 1 base, with 0 bases left in between. The CDR3 spells CASSVSGANVLTF. The CDR3 DNA follows: TGTGCCAGCAGCGTATCTGGGGCCAACGTCCTGACTTTC.

This chain links TRBV9 with TRBJ2-1; D is possibly TRBD1 (6 bases). CDR1 is SGDLS, CDR2 YYNGEE, per germline. Trimming shortened V by 4 bases and J by 14 bases, and 16 bases separated the two germline ends. There are 12 residues in the CDR3. The CDR3 sequence is CASSPPGATKFF. CDR3 DNA sequence: TGTGCCAGCAGCCCCCCAGGGGCGACGAAGTTCTTC. Using reference TRBV9 and TRBJ2-1 for the parts outside the CDR3, the full variable domain is DSGVTQTPKHLITATGQRVTLRCSPRSGDLSVYWYQQSLDQGLQFLIQYYNGEERAKGNILERFSAQQFPDLHSELNLSSLELGDSALYFCASSPPGATKFFGPGTRLTVL.

This chain connects TRBV5-1 to TRBJ1-2; D gene unclear. Germline-derived CDR1 and CDR2 are SGHRS and YFSETQ. V lost 1 base and J 0 bases, leaving 7 bases between the germline ends. The CDR3 has 14 residues. CDR3 sequence: CASSLKPANYGYTF. CDR3 coding DNA: TGCGCCAGCAGCTTGAAGCCAGCTAACTATGGCTACACCTTC.

The chain couples TRBV30 to TRBJ2-1; D possibly corresponds to TRBD1 (5 bases). CDR1 and CDR2 (germline): GTSNPN, SVGIG (reference sequence). This CDR3 has 15 amino acids. Trimming removed 0 bases from V and 2 bases from J, with 11 bases in between. CDR3 protein: CAWSVPGNAYNEQFF. The CDR3 coding sequence is TGTGCCTGGAGTGTACCAGGGAATGCCTACAATGAGCAGTTCTTC. Filled out from reference TRBV30 and TRBJ2-1, the complete variable domain reads SQTIHQWPATLVQPVGSPLSLECTVEGTSNPNLYWYRQAAGRGLQLLFYSVGIGQISSEVPQNLSASRPQDRQFILSSKKLLLSDSGFYLCAWSVPGNAYNEQFFGPGTRLTVL.

The chain has TRBV4-2 and TRBJ2-3, with 8 bases that match TRBD2. CDR1 and CDR2 (germline): LGHNA, YNFKEQ. CDR3 length equals 17 residues. Germline trimming cut 1 base from V and 0 bases from J; bases unmatched to any gene: 6. CDR3 nucleotides: TGTGCCAGCAGCCAAGTGGCCTCTAGCGGGAGCACAGATACGCAGTATTTT. Protein product: CASSQVASSGSTDTQYF.

V and J are TRBV28 and TRBJ2-5; 8 bases map to TRBD2. CDR1 is MDHEN, CDR2 SYDVKM, per germline. V lost 6 bases to trimming and J lost 4 bases; unmatched junction nucleotides: 7. The CDR3 extends over 14 amino acids. The CDR3 reads CASRGAGGAETQYF. The CDR3 DNA follows: TGTGCCAGCAGGGGGGCGGGAGGTGCAGAGACCCAGTACTTC.